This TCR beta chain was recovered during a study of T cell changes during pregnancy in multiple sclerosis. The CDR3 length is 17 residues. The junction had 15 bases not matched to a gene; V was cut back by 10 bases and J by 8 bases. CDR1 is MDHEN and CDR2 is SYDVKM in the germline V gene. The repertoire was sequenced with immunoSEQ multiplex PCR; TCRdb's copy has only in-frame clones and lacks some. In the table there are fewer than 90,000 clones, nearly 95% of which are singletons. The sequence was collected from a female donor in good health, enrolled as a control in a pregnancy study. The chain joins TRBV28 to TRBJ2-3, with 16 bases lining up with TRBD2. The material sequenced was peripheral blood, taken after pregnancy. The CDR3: CATYLLGLAGGPSTQYF. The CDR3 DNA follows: TGTGCCACCTACCTCTTGGGACTAGCGGGAGGGCCGAGTACGCAGTATTTT.